Listed here is a single T cell receptor beta chain. Germline CDR1 is SGHTA and CDR2 is FQGNSA. Trimming cost V 8 bases and J 4 bases, with 10 bases left between them. CDR3 length: 12 residues. The data belong to a study of cytomegalovirus exposure and HLA in healthy donors. Study details: Samples from HLA-typed donors yielded about 85 million unique TCRs in an early data release.

The PCR was carried out with 60 Vbeta primers and 13 Jbeta primers. In the source study's methods: Counted up in a later analysis, unique TCR beta chains came to about 80 million, with around 11 million shared. The data were produced by immunoSEQ multiplex PCR, yet TCRdb's version contains in-frame clones alone and is incomplete. The DNA gave D and trimming, while V, J and clone size come from that table. The sample has 200,000 or so clones; 82% are singletons. This sequence joins TRBV7-2 and TRBJ2-3, with D unresolved. Sequencing was performed on PBMCs. This receptor was taken from a woman between 45 and 65 years old in good health and CMV-seropositive. Here the CDR3 reads CASSLPADTQYF. CDR3 sequence (DNA): TGTGCCAGCTCCTTACCGGCAGATACGCAGTATTTT.